A single sample is the source of the 17 T cell receptor beta chains below, sequenced in a study of cytomegalovirus exposure and HLA in healthy donors. The PCR had 60 Vbeta and 13 Jbeta primers. Measured with immunoSEQ multiplex PCR; TCRdb has only the in-frame clones, and not every one. In the table there are 150,000 to 200,000 clones, 75% of which are singletons. What was sequenced was PBMCs. The receptors derive from a woman between 50 and 59 years old in good health and CMV-seropositive.

The chain carries TRBV7-9 and TRBJ2-2; tentatively, D is TRBD1 (6 bases). This CDR3 region has 15 residues. The V gene lost 5 bases and the J gene lost 3 bases, with 13 bases spanning the gap. From germline, CDR1 is SEHNR and CDR2 FQNEAQ (reference sequence). CDR3 amino acids: CASSRIQGHTGELFF. The CDR3, as DNA: TGTGCCAGCAGCCGAATACAGGGTCACACCGGGGAGCTGTTTTTT.

The rearrangement joins TRBV5-1 to TRBJ1-2; 7 positions match TRBD1. The CDR3 runs 15 residues. The germline V gene has CDR1 SGHRS and CDR2 YFSETQ. V lost 2 bases, J lost 8 bases, and 12 bases stayed unmatched. The CDR3 is CASSFSQATGEGYTF. The CDR3 DNA is TGCGCCAGCAGCTTTTCGCAGGCAACAGGGGAAGGCTACACCTTC.

The rearrangement joins TRBV5-1 to TRBJ1-2; the match to TRBD1 covers 7 bases. Trimming removed 2 bases from V and 6 bases from J; junction bases left unmatched: 4. Germline CDR1 is SGHRS and CDR2 is YFSETQ. The CDR3 runs to 13 residues. DNA for the CDR3: TGCGCCAGCAGCTTTACAGGACAGGATGGCTACACCTTC. Amino acid sequence: CASSFTGQDGYTF.

The chain is built from TRBV5-4 and TRBJ2-7; D perhaps matches TRBD2 (6 bases). Trimming cost V 5 bases and J 2 bases, with 14 bases left between them. The CDR3 length is 14 residues. CDR1 and CDR2 from the germline V gene are SGHNT and YYREEE (reference sequence). DNA for the CDR3: TGTGCCAGCAGTCCCGACGGGGGAACCTACGAGCAGTACTTC. Its translation: CASSPDGGTYEQYF.

V is TRBV9 and J is TRBJ2-2; 7 positions match TRBD1. V shed 2 bases, J shed 7 bases, and the junction held 11 bases outside the gene matches. Per germline, CDR1 SGDLS and CDR2 YYNGEE. The CDR3 runs 16 residues. The CDR3 loop is CASSVATQGFGGELFF. CDR3 DNA sequence: TGTGCCAGCAGCGTGGCCACACAGGGGTTTGGCGGGGAGCTGTTTTTT.

This clone was observed once. The V and J genes are TRBV9 and TRBJ1-6; D is undetermined. V was trimmed by 0 bases and J by 7 bases, leaving 8 bases between them. Germline V gives CDR1 SGDLS, CDR2 YYNGEE. The CDR3 contains 14 residues. This CDR3 reads CASSVGFRNSPLHF. In DNA form, the CDR3 reads TGTGCCAGCAGCGTAGGATTCAGGAATTCACCCCTCCACTTT.

This chain connects TRBV4-1 to TRBJ1-2, with a tentative D call TRBD1 (6 bases). This CDR3 region has 14 residues. With 1 base removed from V and 2 bases from J, the gap between germline ends came to 8 bases. CDR1 is MGHRA, CDR2 YSYEKL, per germline. The CDR3 is CASSQVQGNYGYTF. CDR3 bases: TGCGCCAGCAGCCAAGTTCAGGGGAACTATGGCTACACCTTC.

The chain joins TRBV6-1 to TRBJ2-7; no clear D gene. Trimming removed 0 bases from V and 7 bases from J, with 10 bases in between. Per germline, CDR1 MNHNS and CDR2 SASEGT. This CDR3 comprises 13 residues. As DNA, the CDR3 is TGTGCCAGCAGTGAAGCGAGAGCTTGGGAGCAGTACTTC. Its translation is CASSEARAWEQYF.

The genes are TRBV2 and TRBJ2-7; 11 positions agree with TRBD1. Germline CDR1 reads SNHLY; CDR2 reads FYNNEI. The CDR3 totals 15 residues. The trim removed 5 bases at V and 2 bases at J, leaving 5 bases unmatched. CDR3 amino acids: CASSHSGQGAYEQYF. The CDR3 nucleotides are TGTGCCAGCAGTCACTCGGGACAGGGGGCCTACGAGCAGTACTTC.

In regard to this clone: This sample also contains other DNA sequences that code for the same CDR3. The chain employs TRBV2 and TRBJ1-5; 8 bases match TRBD1. Germline values: CDR1 SNHLY, CDR2 FYNNEI. This CDR3 has 14 residues. The trim removed 4 bases at V and 4 bases at J, leaving 3 bases unmatched. In DNA, the CDR3 is TGTGCCAGCAGTGGAACAGGGGGTAATCAGCCCCAGCATTTT. Translated: CASSGTGGNQPQHF.

This clone appeared a few times. Here the CDR3 reads CASEASGEIDTQYF. The CDR3 nucleotides read TGTGCCAGCGAGGCTAGCGGGGAGATAGATACGCAGTATTTT. The chain has TRBV9 and TRBJ2-3; 9 positions match TRBD2. Germline assignment: CDR1 SGDLS and CDR2 YYNGEE. This CDR3 spans 14 amino acids. Trimming cost V 7 bases and J 5 bases; bases outside gene matches: 8.

This chain joins TRBV5-1 and TRBJ1-2; 11 bases match TRBD1. There are 15 residues in the CDR3. Germline V lookup: CDR1 SGHRS, CDR2 YFSETQ. V shed 0 bases, J shed 4 bases, and the junction held 2 bases outside the gene matches. The DNA of the CDR3 is TGCGCCAGCAGCTTGGCCGGGACAGGGGGCTATGGCTACACCTTC. It encodes CASSLAGTGGYGYTF. The variable domain in full, with the rest retrieved from reference TRBV5-1 and TRBJ1-2, is KAGVTQTPRYLIKTRGQQVTLSCSPISGHRSVSWYQQTPGQGLQFLFEYFSETQRNKGNFPGRFSGRQFSNSRSEMNVSTLELGDSALYLCASSLAGTGGYGYTFGSGTRLTVV.

The chain combines TRBV7-9 with TRBJ1-3, with 7 positions matching TRBD1. J gave up 4 bases and V 6 bases, and 9 bases lay outside the gene matches. The CDR3 runs to 15 residues. Looked up from germline, CDR1 is SEHNR and CDR2 is FQNEAQ (reference sequence). The CDR3, as DNA: TGTGCCAGCAGTTCGGGACAGAGGTCAGGAAACACCATATATTTT. It is translated as CASSSGQRSGNTIYF. Full variable domain (missing parts from reference TRBV7-9 and TRBJ1-3): DTGVSQNPRHKITKRGQNVTFRCDPISEHNRLYWYRQTLGQGPEFLTYFQNEAQLEKSRLLSDRFSAERPKGSFSTLEIQRTEQGDSAMYLCASSSGQRSGNTIYFGEGSWLTVV.

This clone was observed a few times. V usage is TRBV10-2 and J usage is TRBJ2-7, with 10 bases lining up with TRBD1. This CDR3 comprises 15 residues. Per the germline V gene, CDR1 is WSHSY and CDR2 is SAAADI. V lost 0 bases, J lost 8 bases, and 7 bases stayed unmatched. Here the CDR3 reads CASSESGGQGRKQYF. The CDR3 region has the DNA TGCGCCAGCAGTGAGTCGGGGGGACAGGGGCGCAAGCAGTACTTC.

This chain joins TRBV6-1 and TRBJ2-3; no firm D call. This CDR3 has 12 amino acids. V gave up 5 bases and J gave up 4 bases, with 7 bases separating them. In germline, CDR1 is MNHNS, CDR2 SASEGT. The CDR3 region is CASSLQADTQYF. The CDR3 nucleotides are TGTGCCAGCAGTCTCCAGGCAGATACGCAGTATTTT.

This sequence joins TRBV27 and TRBJ2-7; D perhaps matches TRBD1 (5 bases). The germline V gene has CDR1 MNHEY and CDR2 SMNVEV (reference sequence). Between the trimmed V and J ends, which lost 7 bases and 0 bases, there was a span of 10 bases. This CDR3 spans 13 amino acids. The CDR3 nucleotides read TGTGCCAGCAAGGTCCAGGGCTCCTACGAGCAGTACTTC. Translated, it gives CASKVQGSYEQYF.

The J gene is TRBJ2-7, the V gene TRBV12-5; no reliable D call. With 0 bases removed from V and 0 bases from J, the gap between germline ends came to 6 bases. From germline, CDR1 is LGHNT and CDR2 FRNRAP. This CDR3 has 14 amino acids. This CDR3 reads CASGLVPSSYEQYF. CDR3 DNA: TGTGCTAGTGGTTTGGTACCCAGCTCCTACGAGCAGTACTTC.